A single sample gave rise to the 28 T cell receptor beta chains below, sequenced in a study of blood T cell repertoires in COVID-19. The assay was immunoSEQ multiplex PCR, and TCRdb's table has in-frame clones only and misses some. The repertoire holds 200,000 or so clones, with about 86% as singletons. Sequencing used PBMCs or T cells enriched from blood (not recorded which). Receptor source: a woman in her 40s with acute COVID-19.

This chain uses TRBV7-6 with TRBJ2-5; 8 bases map to TRBD1. V lost 5 bases to trimming and J lost 5 bases; unmatched junction nucleotides: 10. CDR1 is SGHVS and CDR2 is FNYEAQ in the germline V gene. There are 15 residues in the CDR3. The CDR3 here is CASSHTSQGEETQYF. The CDR3 bases are TGTGCCAGCAGCCATACCTCACAGGGGGAGGAGACCCAGTACTTC.

The chain uses TRBV7-2 and TRBJ2-5, with no clear D. CDR3 length: 11 amino acids. Germline V gives CDR1 SGHTA, CDR2 FQGNSA. V lost 4 bases and J lost 4, with 4 bases in between. CDR3 region: CASSSGETQYF. The CDR3 DNA reads as TGTGCCAGCAGCTCCGGAGAGACCCAGTACTTC.

Here the CDR3 reads CASSKHRGGTGGLYEQYF. For the CDR3, the DNA is TGTGCCAGCAGCAAACACCGCGGGGGGACAGGGGGCCTCTACGAGCAGTACTTC. This chain joins TRBV7-9 and TRBJ2-7; 12 bases are shared with TRBD1. Unmatched junction bases numbered 14, after V lost 5 bases and J lost 3 bases. CDR1 SEHNR and CDR2 FQNEAQ come from the germline V gene (reference sequence). The CDR3 has 18 amino acids.

A few counts support this clone. V is TRBV9 and J is TRBJ2-5, with 8 bases matching TRBD2. The CDR3 sequence is 16 residues long. Germline V gene data show CDR1 as SGDLS and CDR2 as YYNGEE. V lost 3 bases to trimming and J lost 4 bases; unmatched junction nucleotides: 11. This chain's CDR3 is CASSGTRASGRETQYF. As DNA, the CDR3 is TGTGCCAGCAGCGGAACCCGGGCGAGCGGGAGAGAGACCCAGTACTTC.

This chain joins TRBV20-1 and TRBJ2-5; 8 nucleotides line up with TRBD2. In germline, CDR1 is DFQATT, CDR2 SNEGSKA (reference sequence). V lost 3 bases and J lost 7; bases outside the gene matches: 13. The CDR3 sequence is 15 residues long. CDR3 residues: CSASAGAGAQGTQYF. As DNA, the CDR3 is TGCAGTGCTAGTGCCGGAGCGGGGGCTCAGGGGACCCAGTACTTC.

This clone was recorded a few times. The sample carries other DNA sequences with the same CDR3. The chain couples TRBV12-3 or TRBV12-4 to TRBJ2-7, with TRBD1 matching 7 bases. The CDR3 runs 13 residues. V shed 5 bases, J shed 3 bases, and the junction held 4 bases outside the gene matches. Written as DNA, the CDR3 is TGTGCCAGCAGTCCGGGACAGCTCTACGAGCAGTACTTC. Amino acid sequence: CASSPGQLYEQYF.

The chain couples TRBV29-1 to TRBJ1-3; 8 nucleotides align to TRBD1. This CDR3 region has 16 residues. The V and J ends lost 6 bases and 0 bases, in that order; junction bases with no gene match: 10. Germline assignment: CDR1 SQVTM and CDR2 ANQGSEA. This CDR3 is CSVIPRTGSSGNTIYF. The CDR3, as DNA: TGCAGCGTGATTCCTCGGACAGGGAGCTCTGGAAACACCATATATTTT.

A single count supports this clone. This chain connects TRBV5-4 to TRBJ2-5; 12 nucleotides match TRBD2. CDR1 is SGHNT and CDR2 is YYREEE in the germline V gene (reference sequence). V dropped 3 bases and J dropped 5; count of bases not matched to a gene: 8. The CDR3 covers 16 residues. In nucleotides, the CDR3 is TGTGCCAGCAGCTCTTTGACTAGCGGGAGAACGGAGACCCAGTACTTC. Translation gives CASSSLTSGRTETQYF.

DNA for the CDR3: TGTGCCATCAGTGAGGGGGCTAGCACAGATACGCAGTATTTT. This translates into CAISEGASTDTQYF. The J gene is TRBJ2-3, the V gene TRBV10-3; weak D call: TRBD1 (5 bases). CDR3 length equals 14 residues. From germline, CDR1 is ENHRY and CDR2 SYGVKD. Trimming took 2 bases from V and 0 from J, leaving 6 bases between them.

The chain has TRBV13 and TRBJ1-1; D remains ambiguous. Trimming pared 2 bases from V and 4 bases from J, leaving 5 bases between. In germline, CDR1 is PRHDT, CDR2 FYEKMQ (reference sequence). The CDR3 has 12 residues. The CDR3 nucleotides are TGTGCCAGCAGCTTATTATCCACTGAAGCTTTCTTT. This encodes CASSLLSTEAFF. Full variable domain (missing parts from reference TRBV13 and TRBJ1-1): AAGVIQSPRHLIKEKRETATLKCYPIPRHDTVYWYQQGPGQDPQFLISFYEKMQSDKGSIPDRFSAQQFSDYHSELNMSSLELGDSALYFCASSLLSTEAFFGQGTRLTVV.

This chain links TRBV14 with TRBJ2-1; TRBD1 matches 9 bases. Losses at the gene ends were 2 bases for V and 0 bases for J; bases not matched to a gene: 14. Per germline, CDR1 SGHDN and CDR2 FVKESK. CDR3 length: 20 residues. For the CDR3, the DNA is TGTGCCAGCAGCCAACGGCGGGACAGGGATCTCCCACGCTCCTACAATGAGCAGTTCTTC. Its translation is CASSQRRDRDLPRSYNEQFF.

The chain carries TRBV18 and TRBJ1-4; TRBD1 matches at 7 bases. There are 17 residues in the CDR3. The trim removed 3 bases at V and 2 bases at J, leaving 9 bases unmatched. Germline V gene lookup returns CDR1 KGHSH and CDR2 LQKENI. Here the CDR3 DNA reads TGTGCCAGCTCACCTCTGAAAGGGGGCAGGACTAATGAAAAACTGTTTTTT. It encodes CASSPLKGGRTNEKLFF.

J is TRBJ1-1 and V is TRBV6-5; no definite D call. The CDR3 runs 13 residues. Trimming removed 7 bases at V and 0 bases at J, with 9 bases between. Germline CDR1 is MNHEY and CDR2 is SVGAGI. CDR3: CASTGLMNTEAFF. CDR3 coding DNA: TGTGCCAGCACTGGCCTTATGAACACTGAAGCTTTCTTT.

In nucleotides, the CDR3 is TGCGCCAGCAGCTTGGCCGTGGGACAGGTGAATTCACCCCTCCACTTT. This codes for CASSLAVGQVNSPLHF. The chain links TRBV5-1 to TRBJ1-6; 8 nucleotides match TRBD1. The junction had 6 bases not matched to a gene; V was cut back by 0 bases and J by 7 bases. Germline V CDR1 and CDR2: SGHRS, YFSETQ. The CDR3 has 16 residues.

The count of this clone is one. V gene TRBV6-6 combines with J gene TRBJ1-1; D is possibly TRBD1 (6 bases). This CDR3 is 13 amino acids long. Germline lookup yields CDR1 MNHNY and CDR2 SVGAGI (reference sequence). The ends were cut back, 10 bases at V and 1 base at J, with 13 bases in the middle. The CDR3 DNA reads TGTGCCATCAGACAGGAAAAGAACACTGAAGCTTTCTTT. The encoded protein is CAIRQEKNTEAFF.

V is TRBV30 and J is TRBJ1-1, with D maybe TRBD1 (5 bases). The germline CDR1 and CDR2 sequences are GTSNPN and SVGIG (reference sequence). With 4 bases removed from V and 1 base from J, the gap between germline ends came to 13 bases. The CDR3 is made up of 14 amino acids. The CDR3 coding sequence is TGTGCCTGGAAGCAGGGAACCTCGAACACTGAAGCTTTCTTT. Translated, it gives CAWKQGTSNTEAFF.

V gene TRBV2 combines with J gene TRBJ1-4; possibly TRBD1 for D (5 bases). V shed 3 bases and J shed 8 bases, with 13 bases lying between them. Per germline, CDR1 SNHLY and CDR2 FYNNEI. The CDR3 sequence is 14 residues long. In DNA, the CDR3 is TGTGCCAGCAGTGATTCGGGGGGGAACGAAAAACTGTTTTTT. Protein sequence: CASSDSGGNEKLFF.

The chain has TRBV2 and TRBJ1-5, with D unresolved. V lost 4 bases and J 5 bases, leaving 9 bases between the germline ends. The CDR3 length is 13 residues. CDR1 SNHLY and CDR2 FYNNEI come from the germline V gene. The CDR3 DNA reads as TGTGCCAGCAGTGGGGAGAGCGATCAGCCCCAGCATTTT. Its protein product is CASSGESDQPQHF.

The CDR3 DNA follows: TGTGCCAGCAAACTAGAGGAGACCCAGTACTTC. Translated: CASKLEETQYF. This rearrangement joins TRBV2 to TRBJ2-5; tentative D call: TRBD2 (5 bases). The V gene's germline CDR1 is SNHLY and CDR2 FYNNEI. V gave up 7 bases and J gave up 5 bases, with 8 bases separating them. There are 11 residues in the CDR3. The full variable domain, in which reference TRBV2 and TRBJ2-5 provide the parts outside the CDR3, is EPEVTQTPSHQVTQMGQEVILRCVPISNHLYFYWYRQILGQKVEFLVSFYNNEISEKSEIFDDQFSVERPDGSNFTLKIRSTKLEDSAMYFCASKLEETQYFGPGTRLLVL.

The chain joins TRBV28 to TRBJ2-7; no definite D call. CDR3 length: 13 residues. Trimming took off 2 bases at V and 2 bases at J, with 7 bases between the two ends. Germline lookup yields CDR1 MDHEN and CDR2 SYDVKM. This CDR3 reads CASSLKSAYEQYF. As DNA, the CDR3 is TGTGCCAGCAGTTTAAAATCGGCCTACGAGCAGTACTTC.

The CDR3 loop reads CASSAPEAGGYTF. The CDR3 DNA is TGTGCCAGCAGCGCCCCGGAGGCGGGGGGCTACACCTTC. The chain links TRBV5-6 to TRBJ1-2; unclear D gene. CDR1 and CDR2 from the germline V gene are SGHDT and YYEEEE. The CDR3 is 13 amino acids. Trimming cost V 4 bases and J 8 bases, with 15 bases left between them.

V and J are TRBV19 and TRBJ1-4; weak D call: TRBD1 (6 bases). Germline V lookup: CDR1 LNHDA, CDR2 SQIVND (reference sequence). The CDR3 loop spans 14 amino acids. Trimming left V 5 bases short and J 8 bases short, with 15 bases between. This chain's CDR3 is CASSFSTGREKLFF. In DNA form, the CDR3 reads TGTGCCAGTAGTTTTTCAACAGGGAGAGAAAAACTGTTTTTT.

The chain joins TRBV7-9 to TRBJ2-7; a weak D match, TRBD1 (6 bases). V was shortened by 8 bases and J by 1 base, with 9 bases between the two germline ends. The germline V gene has CDR1 SEHNR and CDR2 FQNEAQ (reference sequence). The length of the CDR3 is 12 residues. The CDR3, as DNA: TGTGCCAGCTCAACAGGGTCCTACGAGCAGTACTTC. It encodes CASSTGSYEQYF.

The chain combines TRBV6-2 or TRBV6-3 with TRBJ2-1; 9 bases match TRBD1. Germline assignment: CDR1 MNHEY and CDR2 SVGEGT. The CDR3 covers 21 residues. The trim removed 6 bases at V and 0 bases at J, leaving 21 bases unmatched. The CDR3 region has the DNA TGTGCCAGCAGCGGGGGGCCCGGACAGGGGCATATACCGAGCTCCTACAATGAGCAGTTCTTC. Translation gives CASSGGPGQGHIPSSYNEQFF.

This clone was picked up one time. The chain is built from TRBV28 and TRBJ2-7, with D perhaps TRBD2 (6 bases). Germline V gene data show CDR1 as MDHEN and CDR2 as SYDVKM. This CDR3 has 14 amino acids. V lost 1 base and J lost 3, with 10 bases in between. In DNA, the CDR3 is TGTGCCAGCAGTTTATTGGGGGGTGTCTACGAGCAGTACTTC. Translated: CASSLLGGVYEQYF.

The chain is built from TRBV10-3 and TRBJ1-1; D unclear. Germline CDR1 reads ENHRY; CDR2 reads SYGVKD. This CDR3 contains 13 residues. V dropped 0 bases and J dropped 9 bases, with 11 bases sitting between them. The CDR3 nucleotides are TGTGCCATCAGTGAGTCGAGGCCCTCCCAAGCTTTCTTT. It encodes CAISESRPSQAFF.

This rearrangement joins TRBV11-2 to TRBJ2-3, with a tentative D call TRBD1 (6 bases). Germline V gene data show CDR1 as SGHAT and CDR2 as FQNNGV. The CDR3 consists of 15 residues. V was pared by 3 bases and J by 2 bases, with 12 bases between. The CDR3 loop reads CASSFGTKNTDTQYF. The CDR3 nucleotides read TGTGCCAGCAGCTTCGGGACAAAAAACACAGATACGCAGTATTTT.

Only one count was recorded for this clone. This chain joins TRBV4-3 and TRBJ2-2, with 9 bases lining up with TRBD2. Per germline, CDR1 LGHNA and CDR2 YSLEER. Germline trimming cut 0 bases from V and 3 bases from J; bases unmatched to any gene: 2. The CDR3 has 16 residues. CDR3 loop: CASSQDSSGDTGELFF. CDR3 bases: TGCGCCAGCAGCCAAGATTCTAGCGGGGACACCGGGGAGCTGTTTTTT.